This T cell receptor beta chain stems from a study of cytomegalovirus exposure and HLA in healthy donors (dated by TCRdb to about 2017). The study in broad terms: A later analysis indicated that the roughly 130 validation repertoires were generated on the platform also employed for the 720 or so repertoires of the first cohort. The aim of the study was to test whether cataloging public T cell receptors could identify signatures of past pathogen exposure. In addition to the first cohort of several hundred subjects, a separate validation cohort of approximately 130 different subjects was used. High-throughput TCR immunosequencing, statistical association of individual TCRs with disease status, and machine learning were combined to predict cytomegalovirus infection status.

A single count supports this clone. No antigen is known for it. Per-base qualities were not stored, and no clone one base away is much larger. Here is what the overall study found, with its caveats: Most TCR sequences were seen in very few donors, while some public TCRs were found in many individuals. A later analysis lacked HLA typing for the validation cohort, so it scored co-occurrence in that cohort across all 120 repertoires. It was suggested by the authors that the approach could potentially be generalized to other disease states and immunological phenotypes. In both the original and validation cohorts, the classifier was reported to diagnose cytomegalovirus status with high specificity and sensitivity. In vitro tests confirmed that a few of the cytomegalovirus-associated TCR beta chains recognize cytomegalovirus antigens. The study gave a list of more than 150 TCR beta chains associated with cytomegalovirus. Subsequent analysis determined that TCRs grouped into clusters in the first cohort also showed a tendency toward co-occurrence across the 120 or so validation repertoires, and approximately 93% of cluster scores exceeded 0.

Separate from the approximately 700-subject first cohort, the validation cohort of about 120 subjects was the group to which the donors belonged. To prepare the library, the immunoSEQ multiplex PCR assay was applied. Processing in the source paper ran as follows. A statistical classification framework was built to diagnose cytomegalovirus status from the catalog of TCR beta chain sequences. The clones in this table, taken by TCRdb from immuneACCESS, are in-frame only. Not every clone is retained; where verified, under half of the shortfall comes from an unresolved V gene, and the cause of the rest is unknown. That table is the source of V, J and clone size, and D and trimming were worked out from the DNA. This sample gives roughly 63,000 clones in total; 70% to 90% of them show up just once. The ten top clones hold more than 1% of the sample. Germline trimming: 5 bases from V, 6 bases from J; junction bases outside gene matches: 17. Reading the germline V gene gives CDR1 MDHEN and CDR2 SYDVKM. The CDR3 goes from the cysteine to the phenylalanine over 18 residues. Here the CDR3 DNA is all that survives: 54 bases in frame from base 1.

The sample comprised PBMCs. The V and J genes are TRBV28 and TRBJ1-4; 8 middle bases align to TRBD1. The sequence was collected from a woman between 18 and 30 years old in good health and CMV-seronegative. The sequenced DNA: TGTGCCAGCAGTCAGACAGGGGACAGCAAGACCTACGATGAAAAACTGTTTTTT. It translates to CASSQTGDSKTYDEKLFF.